Listed here are 21 T cell receptor beta chains from one sample, sequenced in a study of OX40 agonist ivuxolimab in advanced cancers. Measured with immunoSEQ multiplex PCR; TCRdb has only the in-frame clones, and not every one. This table holds about 79,000 clones, less than 95% found once. The sample here was CD4+ or CD8+ T cells sorted from blood, taken in a trial of the OX40 agonist ivuxolimab. All receptors derive from an adult with an advanced solid tumor such as melanoma, head and neck, liver or kidney cancer.

This clone was recorded once. The chain uses TRBV2 and TRBJ2-3, with D perhaps matching TRBD1 or TRBD2 (6 bases each). Germline values: CDR1 SNHLY, CDR2 FYNNEI. The CDR3 covers 15 residues. The V end lost 2 bases, the J end lost 2 bases, and 11 bases lay between the germline ends. CDR3 region: CASSERGGTTDTQYF. CDR3 nucleotides: TGTGCCAGCAGTGAACGAGGGGGGACCACAGATACGCAGTATTTT.

The CDR3 region has the DNA TGTGCCAGCAGCCCCCTGACAGGCTCGTACAATGAGCAGTTCTTC. Protein: CASSPLTGSYNEQFF. The gene calls are TRBV14 and TRBJ2-1; maybe TRBD1 (6 bases). Trimming pared 4 bases from V and 4 bases from J, leaving 14 bases between. This CDR3 contains 15 residues. Germline values: CDR1 SGHDN, CDR2 FVKESK.

V usage is TRBV7-8 and J usage is TRBJ2-1; 8 bases match TRBD2. This CDR3 contains 17 residues. V trimming: 1 base; J trimming: 10 bases; junction bases outside the gene matches: 15. Germline values: CDR1 SGHVS, CDR2 FQNEAQ. CDR3 bases: TGTGCCAGCAGCTTAGGGCGGGGGGCCAACCGCTCGGGGGAGCAGTTCTTC. Translated, it gives CASSLGRGANRSGEQFF.

This chain uses TRBV4-1 with TRBJ2-6; D possibly corresponds to TRBD1 (6 bases). Per the germline V gene, CDR1 is MGHRA and CDR2 is YSYEKL. Trimming removed 2 bases at V and 0 bases at J, with 8 bases between. The CDR3 has 16 residues. The CDR3 sequence: CASSQTGPSGANVLTF. The CDR3 DNA follows: TGCGCCAGCAGCCAAACAGGGCCCTCTGGGGCCAACGTCCTGACTTTC.

The chain joins TRBV7-9 to TRBJ1-1; 8 bases align to TRBD1. CDR3 length: 16 amino acids. The V and J ends lost 2 bases and 1 base, in that order; junction bases with no gene match: 6. Per the germline V gene, CDR1 is SEHNR and CDR2 is FQNEAQ (reference sequence). CDR3 protein: CASSLFGTGANTEAFF. The CDR3 bases are TGTGCCAGCAGCTTATTTGGGACAGGCGCGAACACTGAAGCTTTCTTT.

For the CDR3, the DNA is TGTGCCAGCAGTTACTCGACCTACGACCTGGAGACCCAGTACTTC. As protein: CASSYSTYDLETQYF. V usage is TRBV6-5 and J usage is TRBJ2-5, with D uncertain. Germline-derived CDR1 and CDR2 are MNHEY and SVGAGI. This CDR3 is built from 15 residues. Trimming cost V 0 bases and J 5 bases, with 13 bases left between them.

The rearrangement uses TRBV7-3 and TRBJ2-1, with 10 positions matching TRBD1. Germline assignment: CDR1 SGHTA and CDR2 FQGTGA. Trimming at V came to 4 bases and at J to 8 bases, leaving 11 bases not matched to a gene. The CDR3 extends over 16 amino acids. CDR3 coding DNA: TGTGCCAGCAGCTCTACCGAGGGACAGGGGATATATGAGCAGTTCTTC. It codes for CASSSTEGQGIYEQFF.

The chain recombines TRBV28 with TRBJ1-2; no clear D gene. Trimming removed 3 bases from V and 0 bases from J, with 2 bases in between. Germline V lookup: CDR1 MDHEN, CDR2 SYDVKM. The CDR3 is made up of 12 amino acids. CDR3: CASSLTNYGYTF. CDR3 coding DNA: TGTGCCAGCAGTTTGACTAACTATGGCTACACCTTC.

The rearrangement links TRBV18 to TRBJ1-1, with unresolved D. The V end was cut by 3 bases, the J end by 1 base, with 12 bases between. Germline V CDR1 and CDR2: KGHSH, LQKENI. The CDR3 extends over 15 amino acids. The DNA of the CDR3 is TGTGCCAGCTCACCCAGCTATAGGGAGAACACTGAAGCTTTCTTT. Its protein product is CASSPSYRENTEAFF.

The chain carries TRBV5-1 and TRBJ1-3; no clear D. The CDR3 spans 16 residues. V lost 4 bases, J lost 0 bases, and 14 bases lay in between. The V gene's germline CDR1 is SGHRS and CDR2 YFSETQ. Here the CDR3 reads CASSRAGRSSGNTIYF. CDR3 nucleotide sequence: TGCGCCAGCAGCCGAGCCGGACGCTCCTCTGGAAACACCATATATTTT.

This clone was seen a few times. CDR3 region: CASSARDPGSGYTF. Written as DNA, the CDR3 is TGTGCCAGCAGCGCGCGGGATCCCGGGAGTGGCTACACCTTC. The chain links TRBV7-2 to TRBJ1-2; D remains unclear. The CDR3 length is 14 residues. Looked up from germline, CDR1 is SGHTA and CDR2 is FQGNSA. V was cut by 5 bases and J by 7 bases, with 17 bases left in between.

The V gene is TRBV4-1, the J gene TRBJ2-1; 9 positions match TRBD1. Germline V gene sequence: CDR1 MGHRA, CDR2 YSYEKL. The CDR3 consists of 16 residues. With V trimmed by 2 bases and J by 4 bases, 6 bases remained unmatched. The CDR3 region is CASSQPGQGKYNEQFF. CDR3 bases: TGCGCCAGCAGCCAACCTGGACAGGGGAAATACAATGAGCAGTTCTTC.

The J gene is TRBJ2-3, the V gene TRBV5-1; 13 bases fit TRBD2. Germline CDR1 and CDR2: SGHRS and YFSETQ. The CDR3 runs to 17 residues. V trimming: 0 bases; J trimming: 2 bases; junction bases outside the gene matches: 3. CDR3 coding DNA: TGCGCCAGCAGCTTGGTGGGACTAGCGGGGTTCACAGATACGCAGTATTTT. It specifies CASSLVGLAGFTDTQYF.

About this clone itself: The junction departs from germline at one end; a sequencing error may be responsible. The rearrangement uses TRBV5-1 and TRBJ2-7, with D possibly being TRBD1 (5 bases). Germline assignment: CDR1 SGHRS and CDR2 YFSETQ. The CDR3 length is 15 residues. DNA of the CDR3: TGCGCCAGCAGATTGGAGCCCCAGGGCTCCTACGAGCAGTACTTC. The encoded protein is CASRLEPQGSYEQYF.

The J gene is TRBJ2-5, the V gene TRBV6-6; 11 nucleotides agree with TRBD1. The V gene end was trimmed by 2 bases and the J gene end by 3 bases; junction bases not matched to a gene: 2. The CDR3 contains 15 residues. Germline V gene data show CDR1 as MNHNY and CDR2 as SVGAGI (reference sequence). The CDR3 loop reads CASSYPGQGEETQYF. CDR3 nucleotides: TGTGCCAGCAGTTACCCGGGACAGGGGGAAGAGACCCAGTACTTC.

This clone has just one count. The chain uses TRBV28 and TRBJ1-1; 8 positions agree with TRBD1. The CDR3 covers 15 residues. CDR1 and CDR2 from the germline V gene are MDHEN and SYDVKM. The trim removed 3 bases at V and 0 bases at J, leaving 3 bases unmatched. CDR3 DNA sequence: TGTGCCAGCAGTTTGGACAGGGCCTTGAACACTGAAGCTTTCTTT. This gives the protein CASSLDRALNTEAFF.

The CDR3 reads CASRVQGYYGYTF. The CDR3 DNA reads as TGTGCCAGCAGGGTACAGGGTTACTATGGCTACACCTTC. The rearrangement links TRBV4-2 to TRBJ1-2, with D perhaps matching TRBD1 (6 bases). Trimming removed 6 bases from V and 3 bases from J, with 11 bases in between. Germline-derived CDR1 and CDR2 are LGHNA and YNFKEQ. CDR3 length: 13 residues.

This clone turned up a few times. The J gene is TRBJ2-2, the V gene TRBV16; D call uncertain. V dropped 3 bases and J dropped 4 bases, with 3 bases sitting between them. Germline assignment: CDR1 KGHSY and CDR2 FQNENV. CDR3 length: 12 residues. This CDR3 reads CASSQGTGELFF. The DNA of the CDR3 is TGTGCCAGCAGCCAGGGCACCGGGGAGCTGTTTTTT.

The chain joins TRBV7-9 to TRBJ2-3; perhaps D is TRBD1 or TRBD2 (5 bases each). The germline V gene has CDR1 SEHNR and CDR2 FQNEAQ (reference sequence). This CDR3 comprises 14 residues. The V end lost 8 bases, the J end lost 2 bases, and 14 bases lay between the germline ends. Here the CDR3 DNA reads TGTGCCAGCGGCCGGGACGGACTCACAGATACGCAGTATTTT. This sequence encodes CASGRDGLTDTQYF.

The V gene is TRBV20-1, the J gene TRBJ2-7; no reliable D call. Germline CDR1 is DFQATT and CDR2 is SNEGSKA (reference sequence). CDR3 size: 11 residues. The V end lost 2 bases, the J end lost 4 bases, and 6 bases lay between the germline ends. The CDR3 nucleotides are TGCAGTGCTAGACGGAATTACGAGCAGTACTTC. Translated, it gives CSARRNYEQYF.

This sequence joins TRBV4-1 and TRBJ1-3, with 7 nucleotides matching TRBD1. Trimming cost V 5 bases and J 0 bases; bases outside gene matches: 7. CDR1 is MGHRA and CDR2 is YSYEKL in the germline V gene. The CDR3 loop spans 16 amino acids. The CDR3 loop reads CASSKGQPLSGNTIYF. In DNA, the CDR3 is TGCGCCAGCAGCAAGGGACAGCCACTCTCTGGAAACACCATATATTTT.